A selection of T cell receptor beta chains follows, all from one sample in a study of cytomegalovirus exposure and HLA in healthy donors. The assay was immunoSEQ multiplex PCR, and TCRdb's table has in-frame clones only and misses some. The sample has about 190,000 clones, about three quarters seen once. Sequenced sample: PBMCs. These receptors were collected from a woman younger than 45 in good health and CMV-seropositive. Both conserved end residues are part of each CDR3. Fields, in order: CDR3 protein, D gene, V gene. D genes are given only for firm matches.

CDR3 protein: CASSLFGTGQVGYTF
D gene: TRBD1
V gene: TRBV27

CDR3 protein: CASSLGRLAGGGSYNEQFF
D gene: TRBD2
V gene: TRBV5-1

CDR3 protein: CASSLSTGGRTEAFF
D gene: TRBD1
V gene: TRBV5-1

CDR3 protein: CSVGPGVNTEAFF
D gene: NA
V gene: TRBV29-1

CDR3 protein: CASSFSRAGGPREQYF
D gene: TRBD2
V gene: TRBV28

CDR3 protein: CATSREVGRWTEAFF
D gene: NA
V gene: TRBV15

CDR3 protein: CASSRQTGEYTEAFF
D gene: TRBD1
V gene: TRBV5-1

CDR3 protein: CSVGDSRGYTF
D gene: TRBD1
V gene: TRBV29-1

CDR3 protein: CASSLSPVAVSYNSPLHF
D gene: NA
V gene: TRBV5-5

CDR3 protein: CASSFQGSGYGYTF
D gene: NA
V gene: TRBV28

CDR3 protein: CASRILAGGPGQFF
D gene: TRBD2
V gene: TRBV28

CDR3 protein: CASSGQSGINGYTF
D gene: NA
V gene: TRBV2

CDR3 protein: CASSHRGTATGELFF
D gene: TRBD1
V gene: TRBV4-3

CDR3 protein: CASSRRTSGSGWDTQYF
D gene: TRBD2
V gene: TRBV5-6

CDR3 protein: CASSQAVPGDQPQHF
D gene: NA
V gene: TRBV4-2

CDR3 protein: CASSLGLALNYEQYF
D gene: NA
V gene: TRBV5-1

CDR3 protein: CASSRDRWGEKLFF
D gene: TRBD1
V gene: TRBV6-5

CDR3 protein: CASSSDLAGAYTDTQYF
D gene: TRBD2
V gene: TRBV7-8

CDR3 protein: CASGDGGARETQYF
D gene: NA
V gene: TRBV6-5

CDR3 protein: CSVVLRGNQPQHF
D gene: NA
V gene: TRBV29-1

CDR3 protein: CASSFANGGGGYTF
D gene: NA
V gene: TRBV11-1

CDR3 protein: CASGLVFGGPSDNEQFF
D gene: NA
V gene: TRBV12-5

CDR3 protein: CASSRPGQGSYEQYF
D gene: TRBD1
V gene: TRBV7-2

CDR3 protein: CASSQETGSLTF
D gene: NA
V gene: TRBV4-1

CDR3 protein: CASRNKQGSSYEQYF
D gene: NA
V gene: TRBV10-1

CDR3 protein: CASSLYGGAYNEQFF
D gene: TRBD2
V gene: TRBV5-8

CDR3 protein: CASSLGLGTANEKLFF
D gene: TRBD1
V gene: TRBV7-6

CDR3 protein: CAWGTGGSSPLHF
D gene: TRBD1
V gene: TRBV30

CDR3 protein: CAISEFGAGGGQPQHF
D gene: TRBD1
V gene: TRBV10-3

CDR3 protein: CATSLRFAYGYTF
D gene: NA
V gene: TRBV15

CDR3 protein: CASSLGLAVYNEQFF
D gene: TRBD2
V gene: TRBV7-9

CDR3 protein: CSAPDSGTNYGYTF
D gene: NA
V gene: TRBV29-1

CDR3 protein: CASSRGWGPSSGNTIYF
D gene: NA
V gene: TRBV5-6

CDR3 protein: CASSLTPGTGRRAYNSPLHF
D gene: TRBD1
V gene: TRBV7-8

CDR3 protein: CASSLAEGGTEAFF
D gene: NA
V gene: TRBV5-1

CDR3 protein: CASITGGAAFYGYTF
D gene: TRBD1
V gene: TRBV28

CDR3 protein: CASIILTPGYGYTF
D gene: NA
V gene: TRBV7-9

CDR3 protein: CASSLGGGGRIDEQYF
D gene: TRBD2
V gene: TRBV2

CDR3 protein: CAWSVKSVQPQHF
D gene: NA
V gene: TRBV30

CDR3 protein: CASGAQVQPQHF
D gene: NA
V gene: TRBV19

CDR3 protein: CASSIDGVSGLIGLFF
D gene: NA
V gene: TRBV19

CDR3 protein: CAWSPGGGGNNQPQHF
D gene: TRBD1
V gene: TRBV30

CDR3 protein: CASSPWEWTDTQYF
D gene: NA
V gene: TRBV9

CDR3 protein: CASSQVSAGETQYF
D gene: NA
V gene: TRBV4-2

CDR3 protein: CASSQDQGGSYNEQFF
D gene: NA
V gene: TRBV4-1

CDR3 protein: CASSAQGGNTEAFF
D gene: NA
V gene: TRBV5-1

CDR3 protein: CASSLNRGFWETQYF
D gene: NA
V gene: TRBV7-2

CDR3 protein: CAWSVGRGEKLFF
D gene: NA
V gene: TRBV30

CDR3 protein: CASSPETANTEAFF
D gene: NA
V gene: TRBV18

CDR3 protein: CASSLTGGEGYTF
D gene: TRBD1
V gene: TRBV18

CDR3 protein: CASSLPGGPNTGELFF
D gene: TRBD1
V gene: TRBV5-6